The rows below give T cell receptor beta chains drawn from one sample of a study of blood T cells in healthy people across ages. MiXCR was run by TCRdb on the 5' RACE reads, yielding one entry per CDR3 protein. The table lists more than 650,000 distinct CDR3 sequences, roughly 25% of them singletons. The same data also contributed to another study, on T cells of mothers and their children.

The material sequenced was blood. These receptors were taken from a boy aged 10-17 years in good health. The CDR3 runs from the conserved cysteine through the conserved F or W. D genes are given only for firm matches.

d_gene	v_gene	j_gene	CDR3aa
TRBD1	TRBV12-3/TRBV12-4	TRBJ1-1	CASTPGTGSTEAFF
-	TRBV15	TRBJ2-4	CATSRDERLQYF
TRBD1	TRBV24-1	TRBJ2-5	CATSDRTGQETQYF
-	TRBV6-5	TRBJ2-5	CASTGRAGETQYF
-	TRBV29-1	TRBJ2-5	CSVEDLLVETQYF
-	TRBV7-9	TRBJ2-7	CASSPGAGPEQYF
TRBD1	TRBV5-1	TRBJ2-5	CASSSSTGERGRETQYF
TRBD2	TRBV20-1	TRBJ2-1	CSADLWTSGGRSYNEQFF
-	TRBV3-1	TRBJ2-4	CASSRPYPLATKNIQYF
-	TRBV4-1	TRBJ1-4	CASSHRKAKVFF
-	TRBV18	-	CASSPLVNEQYF
-	TRBV10-3	TRBJ2-7	CAIRDTGIFEQYF
TRBD1	TRBV7-9	TRBJ2-1	CASSFGDSNEQFF
-	TRBV6-6	TRBJ2-7	CASSYSTGETYEQYF
TRBD2	TRBV20-1	TRBJ2-1	CSAPLAGGPYNEQFF
TRBD1	TRBV2	TRBJ2-5	CASSEDRQETQYF
-	TRBV20-1	TRBJ1-2	CSARDLDNYGYTF
-	TRBV20-1	TRBJ2-4	CSALHSLVAKNIRYF
-	TRBV6-5	TRBJ1-1	CASSSVTARGTEAFF
-	TRBV27	TRBJ1-2	CASSLCGQPPNYGYTF